Presented here are 11 T cell receptor beta chains from one specimen sequenced in a study of T cells in Graves' hyperthyroidism and ophthalmopathy. RNA transcripts yielded amplified TCR beta CDR3 regions. Primed by the HTBI set, a first-round RT-PCR was run on the TCR CDR3. One entry per CDR3 protein, called by TCRdb with MiXCR from the multiplex PCR reads. This sample has about 510,000 distinct CDR3 sequences; 11% to 15% occur once, and the top ten carry 14%. What was sequenced was blood. Every receptor here comes from a woman between 40 and 55 years old with Graves' hyperthyroidism.

This clonotype was found a few times. This may stem from a read error, because a much larger clone lies one nucleotide away. J is TRBJ2-3 and V is TRBV2, with TRBD2 matching 12 bases. CDR1 and CDR2 from the germline V gene are SNHLY and FYNNEI. V lost 2 bases and J lost 0; bases outside the gene matches: 18. This CDR3 comprises 22 residues. CDR3 region: CASSEPRLTVSSGRASTDTQYF. In DNA, the CDR3 is TGTGCCAGCAGTGAACCTCGGCTTACCGTGTCTAGCGGGAGGGCCAGCACAGATACGCAGTATTTT.

In the case of this clonotype: A clone one base away is much larger, so this may be a read error. The rearrangement joins TRBV12-3 or TRBV12-4 to TRBJ1-4; no firm D call. This CDR3 spans 13 amino acids. The CDR3 region has the DNA TGTGCCAGCAGGCAGCGGATGGGTGAAAAACTGCTTTTT. Protein product: CASRQRMGEKLLF.

This clonotype was recorded many times. The rearrangement links TRBV20-1 to TRBJ2-7, with 8 bases fitting TRBD2. Germline assignment: CDR1 DFQATT and CDR2 SNEGSKA (reference sequence). The V gene end was trimmed by 3 bases and the J gene end by 3 bases; junction bases not matched to a gene: 1. The CDR3 loop spans 12 amino acids. The CDR3, as DNA: TGCAGTGCTAGCGCGGGGGGCTACGAGCAGTACTTC. The encoded protein is CSASAGGYEQYF.

This clonotype was detected only a few times. The rearrangement uses TRBV19 and TRBJ1-1; tentatively, D is TRBD1 (6 bases). CDR1 and CDR2 from the germline V gene are LNHDA and SQIVND (reference sequence). This CDR3 is built from 14 residues. V lost 3 bases, J lost 5 bases, and 13 bases lay in between. CDR3: CASSMWGAETEAFF. CDR3 sequence (DNA): TGTGCCAGTAGTATGTGGGGGGCCGAGACTGAAGCTTTCTTT.

This chain connects TRBV20-1 to TRBJ2-6; no clear D. Trimming removed 0 bases at V and 1 base at J, with 1 base between. The CDR3 totals 13 residues. Germline loops: CDR1 DFQATT, CDR2 SNEGSKA (reference sequence). CDR3 sequence (DNA): TGCAGTGCTAGAGATTCTGGGGCCAACGTCCTGACTTTC. This translates into CSARDSGANVLTF.

Written as DNA, the CDR3 is TGTGCCACCAGTGATCGCGCCTCGGATGGGCAGTTCTTC. Translation: CATSDRASDGQFF. The V call is TRBV24-1, the J call TRBJ2-1; unclear D gene. The germline CDR1 and CDR2 sequences are KGHDR and SFDVKD. This CDR3 comprises 13 residues. V was trimmed by 3 bases and J by 12 bases, leaving 14 bases between them.

A word on this clonotype: Given a much more abundant clone one base away, this may be a read error. This chain links TRBV7-3 with TRBJ2-1; 8 bases line up with TRBD2. The CDR3 has 15 amino acids. Germline V gene sequence: CDR1 SGHTA, CDR2 FQGTGA. The CDR3 loop is CASSLKSGGNNEQSF. In DNA, the CDR3 is TGTGCCAGCAGCTTAAAATCGGGAGGGAATAATGAGCAGTCCTTC.

This clonotype was seen ten or more times. The rearrangement uses TRBV30 and TRBJ1-5; TRBD1 is a possible D gene (5 bases). The germline CDR1 and CDR2 sequences are GTSNPN and SVGIG (reference sequence). The CDR3 consists of 14 residues. Deletions cut 0 bases from V and 3 bases from J, with 9 bases between. CDR3 nucleotide sequence: TGTGCCTGGAGTGTTGTACAGGCCAATCAGCCCCAGCATTTT. This codes for CAWSVVQANQPQHF.

This clonotype was observed a few times. At one end, the junction sequence differs from germline, possibly due to a read error. The chain combines TRBV3-1 with TRBJ2-5; 8 bases are shared with TRBD1. The germline V gene has CDR1 LGHDT and CDR2 YNNKEL (reference sequence). The length of the CDR3 is 14 residues. The CDR3 protein is CASSQVTGVETQYF. The CDR3 DNA reads as TGCGCCAGCAGCCAAGTGACAGGGGTCGAGACCCAGTACTTC.

Comments on this clonotype: This may be a read error: a much more frequent sequence differs by one nucleotide. The chain recombines TRBV6-2 or TRBV6-3 with TRBJ2-5; D is possibly TRBD1 (7 bases). V dropped 5 bases and J dropped 1 base, with 17 bases sitting between them. The CDR3 sequence is 16 residues long. In germline, CDR1 is MNHEY, CDR2 SVGEGT. The CDR3 is CASSDGGGVLQETQYF. The CDR3 DNA sequence: TGTGCCAGCAGTGACGGAGGGGGCGTCCTCCAAGAGACCCAGTACTTC.

This clonotype was detected only a few times. The chain is built from TRBV5-6 and TRBJ2-3; no clear D gene. The CDR3 has 16 amino acids. Germline V gene data show CDR1 as SGHDT and CDR2 as YYEEEE. Deletions cut 1 base from V and 4 bases from J, with 16 bases between. The CDR3 DNA sequence: TGTGCCAGCAGCTTGCGTAGAATCTTATCGCCAGATACGCAGTATTTT. Its translation: CASSLRRILSPDTQYF.